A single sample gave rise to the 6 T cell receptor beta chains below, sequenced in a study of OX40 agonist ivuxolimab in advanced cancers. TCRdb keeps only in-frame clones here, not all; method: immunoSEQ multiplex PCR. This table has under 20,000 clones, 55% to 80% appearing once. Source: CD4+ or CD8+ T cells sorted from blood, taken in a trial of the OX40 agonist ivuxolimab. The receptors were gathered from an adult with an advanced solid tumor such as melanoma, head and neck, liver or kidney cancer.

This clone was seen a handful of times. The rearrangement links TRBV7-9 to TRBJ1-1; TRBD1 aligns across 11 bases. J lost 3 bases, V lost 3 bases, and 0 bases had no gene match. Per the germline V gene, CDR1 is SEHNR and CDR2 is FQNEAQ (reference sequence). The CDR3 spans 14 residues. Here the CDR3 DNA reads TGTGCCAGCAGCTTGGGACAGGGGGACACTGAAGCTTTCTTT. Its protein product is CASSLGQGDTEAFF.

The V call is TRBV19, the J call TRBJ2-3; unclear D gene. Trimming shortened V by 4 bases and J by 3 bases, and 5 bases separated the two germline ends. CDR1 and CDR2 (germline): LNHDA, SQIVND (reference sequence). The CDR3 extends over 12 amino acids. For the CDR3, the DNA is TGTGCCAGTAGTAGGACGACAGATACGCAGTATTTT. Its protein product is CASSRTTDTQYF. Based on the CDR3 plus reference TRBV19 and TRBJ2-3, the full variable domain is DGGITQSPKYLFRKEGQNVTLSCEQNLNHDAMYWYRQDPGQGLRLIYYSQIVNDFQKGDIAEGYSVSREKKESFPLTVTSAQKNPTAFYLCASSRTTDTQYFGPGTRLTVL.

The CDR3 spells CASSQSGREEIDYNEQFF. The DNA of the CDR3 is TGCGCCAGCAGTCAATCTGGAAGGGAAGAAATAGACTACAATGAGCAGTTCTTC. J is TRBJ2-1 and V is TRBV23-1; D ambiguous. TRBV23-1 qualifies as an ORF whose function is uncertain. The CDR3 runs to 18 residues. Trimming removed 0 bases at V and 3 bases at J, with 18 bases between.

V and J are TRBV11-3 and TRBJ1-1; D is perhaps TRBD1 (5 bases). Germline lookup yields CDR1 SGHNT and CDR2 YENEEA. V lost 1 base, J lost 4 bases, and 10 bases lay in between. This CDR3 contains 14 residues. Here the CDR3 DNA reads TGTGCCAGCAGCTTAGTAGGGGTCCTCACTGAAGCTTTCTTT. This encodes CASSLVGVLTEAFF.

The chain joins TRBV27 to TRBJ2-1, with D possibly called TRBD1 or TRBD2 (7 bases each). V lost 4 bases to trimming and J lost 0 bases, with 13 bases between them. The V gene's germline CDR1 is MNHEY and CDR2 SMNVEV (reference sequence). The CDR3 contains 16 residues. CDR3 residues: CASSSQGGNSYNEQFF. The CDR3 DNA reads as TGTGCCAGCAGTTCCCAGGGGGGGAACTCCTACAATGAGCAGTTCTTC.

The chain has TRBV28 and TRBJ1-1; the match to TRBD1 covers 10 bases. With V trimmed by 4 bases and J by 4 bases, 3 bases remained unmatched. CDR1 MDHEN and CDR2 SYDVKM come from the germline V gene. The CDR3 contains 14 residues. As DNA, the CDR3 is TGTGCCAGCAGTTACCGGACAGGGGGCACTGAAGCTTTCTTT. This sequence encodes CASSYRTGGTEAFF.